Listed below are T cell receptor beta chains from one sample, sequenced in a study of blood T cell repertoires in COVID-19. Clones were sequenced by immunoSEQ multiplex PCR, and TCRdb holds only the in-frame ones, with some missing. The data contain 200,000 to 250,000 clones, over 75% of them singletons. The sequencing sample was made of PBMCs or T cells enriched from blood (not recorded which). The receptor set was obtained from a woman between 25 and 40 years old who had been exposed to COVID-19. The CDR3 runs from the conserved cysteine through the conserved F or W. A D gene is named only where the DNA matches it firmly. The listing skips clone size in some rows; elsewhere it reads once, few, many or a size class.

>TRBJ1-1|TRBV3-1/TRBV3-2|-|-
CASSQFRGKANTEAFF
TGTGCCAGCAGCCAATTCAGGGGCAAGGCGAACACTGAAGCTTTCTTT
>TRBJ1-1|TRBV27|-|-
CASSLSGGVNTEAFF
TGTGCCAGCAGTTTATCGGGGGGGGTGAACACTGAAGCTTTCTTT
>TRBJ1-2|TRBV18|-|-
CASSPPGGYYGYTF
TGTGCCAGCTCACCACCGGGGGGATACTATGGCTACACCTTC
>TRBJ1-2|TRBV19|-|TRBD1
CASSIRGQGSDGYTF
TGTGCCAGTAGTATTAGGGGACAGGGATCGGATGGCTACACCTTC
>TRBJ2-7|TRBV9|-|-
CASSVAGDTLYEQYF
TGTGCCAGCAGCGTAGCAGGGGACACCCTCTACGAGCAGTACTTC
>TRBJ2-7|TRBV19|-|-
CASSPGETYEQYF
TGTGCCAGTAGTCCCGGGGAGACCTACGAGCAGTACTTC
>TRBJ2-5|TRBV30|-|-
CAWRSRAPGETQYF
TGTGCCTGGAGGTCCCGGGCCCCAGGGGAGACCCAGTACTTC
>TRBJ1-2|TRBV28|-|-
CASSFPRGYYGYTF
TGTGCCAGCAGTTTCCCCAGGGGATACTATGGCTACACCTTC
>TRBJ2-1|TRBV5-1|-|-
CASSLYEGDGNNEQFF
TGCGCCAGCAGCTTGTATGAGGGGGACGGGAACAATGAGCAGTTCTTC
>TRBJ2-2|TRBV24-1|-|TRBD2
CATSDLGTSGRGEELFF
TGTGCCACCAGTGATCTCGGGACTAGCGGGAGAGGGGAGGAGCTGTTTTTT
>TRBJ2-6|TRBV6-2/TRBV6-3|once|-
CASSGGTDGANVLTF
TGTGCCAGCAGTGGCGGGACGGACGGGGCCAACGTCCTGACTTTC
>TRBJ2-4|TRBV5-4|-|-
CASSLEVGGLGAKNIQYF
TGTGCCAGCAGCTTGGAAGTGGGGGGGCTGGGGGCCAAAAACATTCAGTACTTC
>TRBJ2-1|TRBV9|-|TRBD2
CASSLTGTSGNDEQFF
TGTGCCAGCAGCTTAACCGGGACTAGCGGGAATGATGAGCAGTTCTTC
>TRBJ1-1|TRBV12-3/TRBV12-4|-|-
CASSFAGDTEAFF
TGTGCCAGCAGTTTCGCCGGTGACACTGAAGCTTTCTTT
>TRBJ1-3|TRBV25-1|-|-
CASSPDSLFSGNTIYF
TGTGCCAGCAGCCCCGACAGTCTTTTCTCTGGAAACACCATATATTTT
>TRBJ2-3|TRBV11-1|-|TRBD1
CASSPDRWADTQYF
TGTGCCAGCAGCCCGGACAGGTGGGCTGATACGCAGTATTTT
>TRBJ2-7|TRBV27|-|-
CASSPRDSSYEQYF
TGTGCCAGCAGTCCCCGAGACAGCTCCTACGAGCAGTACTTC
>TRBJ1-1|TRBV19|-|-
CASSMGLMNTEAFF
TGTGCCAGTAGTATGGGACTCATGAACACTGAAGCTTTCTTT
>TRBJ1-2|TRBV2|-|-
CASGTKGGYGYTF
TGTGCCAGCGGGACCAAAGGGGGCTATGGCTACACCTTC
>TRBJ2-1|TRBV4-1|-|TRBD2
CASSQDPLAGGPNEQFF
TGCGCCAGCAGCCAAGACCCCCTAGCGGGAGGGCCTAATGAGCAGTTCTTC
>TRBJ2-3|TRBV6-5|-|-
CASSYSTGSPDTQYF
TGTGCCAGCAGTTACTCGACGGGGAGTCCAGATACGCAGTATTTT
>TRBJ2-7|TRBV6-5|-|TRBD1
CASRRGKQGEQYF
TGTGCCAGCCGCAGGGGGAAGCAGGGGGAGCAGTACTTC
>TRBJ2-1|TRBV4-1|-|-
CASSQERISSYNEQFF
TGCGCCAGCAGCCAAGAAAGAATTAGCTCCTACAATGAGCAGTTCTTC
>TRBJ2-7|TRBV11-2|-|TRBD2
CASSLSSGIYEQYF
TGTGCCAGTAGCTTATCTAGCGGGATCTACGAGCAGTACTTC
>TRBJ2-5|TRBV28|-|TRBD1
CASRDRGFGQETQYF
TGTGCCAGCAGGGACAGGGGGTTCGGCCAAGAGACCCAGTACTTC
>TRBJ2-4|TRBV6-5|-|TRBD1
CASRGGAYIQYF
TGTGCCAGCAGAGGGGGCGCCTACATTCAGTACTTC
>TRBJ2-6|TRBV6-5|-|TRBD1
CASSQGAGGANVLTF
TGTGCCAGCAGCCAGGGGGCTGGTGGGGCCAACGTCCTGACTTTC
>TRBJ1-2|TRBV6-5|-|TRBD1
CASSRTGEYGYTF
TGTGCCAGCAGCCGGACAGGGGAATATGGCTACACCTTC
>TRBJ2-4|TRBV6-1|-|TRBD1
CASSEVAAGGGNIQYF
TGTGCCAGCAGTGAAGTAGCGGCAGGGGGCGGAAACATTCAGTACTTC
>TRBJ1-2|TRBV15|few|TRBD1
CATSSGQGAYGYTF
TGTGCCACCAGCAGCGGACAGGGAGCCTATGGCTACACCTTC
>TRBJ1-1|TRBV1|-|-
CTSSQDPYPGDGVIYTEAFF
TGCACCAGCAGCCAAGATCCCTACCCAGGGGATGGGGTCATCTACACTGAAGCTTTCTTT
>TRBJ2-4|TRBV2|-|TRBD1
CASSEMGQVPKQYF
TGTGCCAGCAGTGAAATGGGACAGGTCCCTAAGCAGTACTTC
>TRBJ2-3|TRBV6-6|-|TRBD2
CASSRLAGGSTDTQYF
TGTGCCAGCAGTCGACTAGCGGGAGGGAGCACAGATACGCAGTATTTT
>TRBJ1-2|TRBV6-5|-|-
CASTRATGRYTF
TGTGCCAGCACCCGAGCGACAGGACGCTACACCTTC
>TRBJ1-4|TRBV2|-|-
CASSGREKLFF
TGTGCCAGCAGTGGTCGGGAAAAACTGTTTTTT
>TRBJ2-3|TRBV28|-|TRBD2
CASSTPGLAGGSTDTQYF
TGTGCCAGCAGCACCCCGGGACTAGCGGGAGGGAGCACAGATACGCAGTATTTT
>TRBJ2-1|TRBV19|-|TRBD2
CASSPGLAGVGYNEQFF
TGTGCCAGTAGTCCCGGACTAGCGGGGGTTGGATACAATGAGCAGTTCTTC
>TRBJ2-1|TRBV6-5|-|-
CASTPEGYNEQFF
TGTGCCAGCACTCCGGAGGGCTACAATGAGCAGTTCTTC
>TRBJ1-1|TRBV19|many|-
CASTLGTEAFF
TGTGCCAGTACCCTCGGCACTGAAGCTTTCTTT
>TRBJ1-2|TRBV2|few|-
CASSNFYYGYTF
TGTGCCAGCAGTAACTTTTACTATGGCTACACCTTC
>TRBJ2-1|TRBV7-8|-|TRBD2
CASSQGLATNNEQFF
TGTGCCAGCAGCCAGGGACTAGCGACTAACAATGAGCAGTTCTTC
>TRBJ1-5|TRBV5-1|-|-
CASSLDSGFNQPQHF
TGCGCCAGCAGCTTGGATTCAGGGTTCAATCAGCCCCAGCATTTT
>TRBJ2-7|TRBV18|-|-
CASSPGGGYEQYF
TGTGCCAGCTCACCCGGCGGAGGCTACGAGCAGTACTTC
>TRBJ2-7|TRBV4-1|-|-
CASSGKASSYEQYF
TGCGCCAGCTCGGGGAAGGCGAGCTCCTACGAGCAGTACTTC
>TRBJ1-6|TRBV5-3|once|-
CARSPGRGARSPLHF
TGTGCCAGAAGTCCCGGACGGGGAGCTCGATCACCCCTCCACTTT